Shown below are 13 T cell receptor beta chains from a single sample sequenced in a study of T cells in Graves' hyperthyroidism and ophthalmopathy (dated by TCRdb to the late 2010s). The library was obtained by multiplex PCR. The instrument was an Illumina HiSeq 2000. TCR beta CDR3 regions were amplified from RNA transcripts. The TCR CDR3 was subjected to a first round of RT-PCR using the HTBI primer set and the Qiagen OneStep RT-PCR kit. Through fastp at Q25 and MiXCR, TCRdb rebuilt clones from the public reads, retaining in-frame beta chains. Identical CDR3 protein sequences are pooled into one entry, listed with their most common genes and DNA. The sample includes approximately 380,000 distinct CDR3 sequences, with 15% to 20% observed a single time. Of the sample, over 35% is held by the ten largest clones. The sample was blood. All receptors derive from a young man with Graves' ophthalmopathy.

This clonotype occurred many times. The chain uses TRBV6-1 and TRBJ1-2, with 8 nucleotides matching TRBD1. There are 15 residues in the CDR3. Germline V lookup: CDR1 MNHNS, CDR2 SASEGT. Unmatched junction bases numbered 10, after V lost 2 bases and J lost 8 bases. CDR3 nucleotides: TGTGCCAGCAGTGAATTATGGACAGGGCTTTCAGGCTACACCTTC. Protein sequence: CASSELWTGLSGYTF.

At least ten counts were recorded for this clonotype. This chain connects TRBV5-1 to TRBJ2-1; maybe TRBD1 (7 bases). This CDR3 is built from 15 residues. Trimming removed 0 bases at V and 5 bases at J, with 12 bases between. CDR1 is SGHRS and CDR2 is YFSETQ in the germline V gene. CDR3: CASSLEGGTDNEQFF. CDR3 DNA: TGCGCCAGCAGCTTGGAGGGCGGGACAGACAATGAGCAGTTCTTC. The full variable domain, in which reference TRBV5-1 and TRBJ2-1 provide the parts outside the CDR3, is KAGVTQTPRYLIKTRGQQVTLSCSPISGHRSVSWYQQTPGQGLQFLFEYFSETQRNKGNFPGRFSGRQFSNSRSEMNVSTLELGDSALYLCASSLEGGTDNEQFFGPGTRLTVL.

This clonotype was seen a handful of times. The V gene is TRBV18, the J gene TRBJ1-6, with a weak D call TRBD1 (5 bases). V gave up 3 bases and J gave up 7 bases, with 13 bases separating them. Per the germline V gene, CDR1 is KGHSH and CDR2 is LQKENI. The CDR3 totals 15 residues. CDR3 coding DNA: TGTGCCAGCTCACCCCTAGACAGCGCCAATTCACCCCTCCACTTT. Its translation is CASSPLDSANSPLHF. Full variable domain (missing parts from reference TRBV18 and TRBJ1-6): NAGVMQNPRHLVRRRGQEARLRCSPMKGHSHVYWYRQLPEEGLKFMVYLQKENIIDESGMPKERFSAEFPKEGPSILRIQQVVRGDSAAYFCASSPLDSANSPLHFGNGTRLTVT.

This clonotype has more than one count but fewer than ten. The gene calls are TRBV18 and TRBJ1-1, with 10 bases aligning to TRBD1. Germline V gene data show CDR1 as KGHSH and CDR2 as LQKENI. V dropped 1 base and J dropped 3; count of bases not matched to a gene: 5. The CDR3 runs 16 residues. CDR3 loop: CASSPRDRGLDTEAFF. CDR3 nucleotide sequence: TGTGCCAGCTCACCACGGGACAGGGGATTGGACACTGAAGCTTTCTTT.

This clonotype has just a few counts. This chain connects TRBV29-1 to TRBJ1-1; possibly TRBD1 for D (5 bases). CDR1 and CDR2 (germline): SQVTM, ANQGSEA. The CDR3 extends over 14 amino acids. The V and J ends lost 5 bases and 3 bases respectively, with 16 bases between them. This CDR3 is CSVREGGGDTEAFF. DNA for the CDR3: TGCAGCGTTCGGGAGGGCGGGGGGGACACTGAAGCTTTCTTT.

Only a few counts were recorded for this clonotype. In DNA, the CDR3 is TGTGCCAGCAGCCGGGGACTAGCGGGGGGGCCCATGGAGGAGACCCAGTACTTC. Its translation is CASSRGLAGGPMEETQYF. The chain joins TRBV7-6 to TRBJ2-5; TRBD2 matches at 16 bases. In germline, CDR1 is SGHVS, CDR2 FNYEAQ. The CDR3 length is 18 residues. V gave up 5 bases and J gave up 5 bases; unmatched junction bases: 11. Using reference TRBV7-6 and TRBJ2-5 for the parts outside the CDR3, the full variable domain is GAGVSQSPRYKVTKRGQDVALRCDPISGHVSLYWYRQALGQGPEFLTYFNYEAQQDKSGLPNDRFSAERPEGSISTLTIQRTEQRDSAMYRCASSRGLAGGPMEETQYFGPGTRLLVL.

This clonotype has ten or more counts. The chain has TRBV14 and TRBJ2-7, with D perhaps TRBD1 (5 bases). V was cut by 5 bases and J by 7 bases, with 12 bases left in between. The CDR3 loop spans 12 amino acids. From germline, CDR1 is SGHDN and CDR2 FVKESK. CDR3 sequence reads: CASSYLGREQYF. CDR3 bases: TGTGCCAGCAGCTACCTGGGGCGTGAGCAGTACTTC.

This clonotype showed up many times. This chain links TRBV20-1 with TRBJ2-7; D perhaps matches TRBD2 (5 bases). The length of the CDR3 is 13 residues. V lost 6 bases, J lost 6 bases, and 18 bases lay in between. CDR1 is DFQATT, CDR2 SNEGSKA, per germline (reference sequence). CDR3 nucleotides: TGCAGTGCCCGGACTCAACCGACCGGCGAGCAGTACTTC. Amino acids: CSARTQPTGEQYF.

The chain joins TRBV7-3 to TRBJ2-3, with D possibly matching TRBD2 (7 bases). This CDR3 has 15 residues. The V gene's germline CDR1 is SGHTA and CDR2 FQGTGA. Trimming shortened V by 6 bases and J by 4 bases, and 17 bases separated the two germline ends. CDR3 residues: CASSFSPGGPDTQYF. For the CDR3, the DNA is TGTGCCAGCAGTTTCAGCCCCGGGGGGCCAGATACGCAGTATTTT.

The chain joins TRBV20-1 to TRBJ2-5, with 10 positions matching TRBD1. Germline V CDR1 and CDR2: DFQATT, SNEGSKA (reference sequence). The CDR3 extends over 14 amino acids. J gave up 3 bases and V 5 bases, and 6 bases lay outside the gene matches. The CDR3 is CSALRTGGKETQYF. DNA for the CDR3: TGCAGTGCTCTTAGGACAGGGGGGAAAGAGACCCAGTACTTC.

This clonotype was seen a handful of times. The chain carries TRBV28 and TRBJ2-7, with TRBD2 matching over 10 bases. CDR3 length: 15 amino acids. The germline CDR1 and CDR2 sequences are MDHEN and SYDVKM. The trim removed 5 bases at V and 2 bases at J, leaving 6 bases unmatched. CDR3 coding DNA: TGTGCCAGCAGTCCTCTAGCGGGAGTGACCTACGAGCAGTACTTC. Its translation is CASSPLAGVTYEQYF. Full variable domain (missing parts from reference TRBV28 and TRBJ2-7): DVKVTQSSRYLVKRTGEKVFLECVQDMDHENMFWYRQDPGLGLRLIYFSYDVKMKEKGDIPEGYSVSREKKERFSLILESASTNQTSMYLCASSPLAGVTYEQYFGPGTRLTVT.

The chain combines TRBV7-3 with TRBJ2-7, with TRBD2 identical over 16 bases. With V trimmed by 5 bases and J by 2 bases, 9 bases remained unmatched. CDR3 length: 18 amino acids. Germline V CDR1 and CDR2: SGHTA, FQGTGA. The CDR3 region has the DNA TGTGCCAGCAGCGAAACCGGGACTAGCGGGGGGGCCCCCTACGAGCAGTACTTC. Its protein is CASSETGTSGGAPYEQYF.

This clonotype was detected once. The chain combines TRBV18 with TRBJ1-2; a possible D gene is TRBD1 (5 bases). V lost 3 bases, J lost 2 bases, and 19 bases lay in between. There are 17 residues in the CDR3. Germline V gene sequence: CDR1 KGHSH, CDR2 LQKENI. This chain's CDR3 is CASSPRPGTKANYGYTF. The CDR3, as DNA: TGTGCCAGCTCACCCCGCCCCGGGACCAAAGCGAACTATGGCTACACCTTC.